This is a list of T cell receptor beta chains from one sample in a study of shared clonotypes between healthy human individuals. TCRdb's copy holds only in-frame clones and misses some; the assay was immunoSEQ multiplex PCR. In the table there are roughly 1,600,000 clones, around 98.5% of which are singletons. The sample was naive CD4+ T cells sorted from blood. These receptor sequences come from a man aged 30-40 years in good health. Each CDR3 is given with its conserved first and last residue. D genes are given only for firm matches. Clone size is shown for a subset of rows, as once, few, many or a class of expanded clone.

>.|TRBV28|.|TRBJ1-2
CASSFRDYGYTF
TGTGCCAGCAGTTTTCGAGATTATGGCTACACCTTC
>.|TRBV29-1|.|TRBJ1-1
CSVVLRTVDTEAFF
TGCAGCGTTGTCTTGCGGACGGTCGACACTGAAGCTTTCTTT
>.|TRBV27|.|TRBJ2-7
CASRIYSRLLDYEQYF
TGTGCCAGCAGGATATATTCGCGCCTACTTGATTACGAGCAGTACTTC
>.|TRBV7-9|.|TRBJ1-1
CASSLSVKNTEAFF
TGTGCCAGCAGCTTATCGGTAAAGAACACTGAAGCTTTCTTT
>.|TRBV28|.|TRBJ2-7
CATLNPNEQYF
TGTGCCACCCTCAACCCCAACGAGCAGTACTTC
>once|TRBV6-5|TRBD1|TRBJ2-2
CASSLDRAGELFF
TGTGCCAGCAGCTTAGACAGGGCCGGGGAGCTGTTTTTT
>.|TRBV18|.|TRBJ2-2
CASSPRGAGEGTGELFF
TGTGCCAGCTCACCACGAGGGGCAGGGGAAGGCACCGGGGAGCTGTTTTTT
>.|TRBV9|TRBD2|TRBJ2-5
CASSVGLAGTWGETQYF
TGTGCCAGCAGCGTAGGACTAGCGGGCACTTGGGGGGAGACCCAGTACTTC
>.|TRBV7-2|.|TRBJ2-3
CASTIGASADTQYF
TGTGCCAGCACCATAGGGGCTAGCGCAGATACGCAGTATTTT
>.|TRBV5-6|TRBD2|TRBJ2-7
CASTPGLAGFEQYF
TGTGCCAGCACTCCGGGACTAGCGGGATTCGAGCAGTACTTC
>.|TRBV25-1|.|TRBJ1-1
CASSPIGGLTEAFF
TGTGCCAGCAGTCCCATTGGAGGGCTCACTGAAGCTTTCTTT
>once|TRBV2|TRBD1|TRBJ2-3
CASPKDRGRNTDTQYF
TGTGCCAGTCCTAAGGACAGGGGTCGAAACACAGATACGCAGTATTTT
>.|TRBV5-5|.|TRBJ1-2
CASSSPGRYYGYTF
TGTGCCAGCAGCTCCCCTGGAAGGTATTATGGCTACACCTTC
>.|TRBV10-2|TRBD1|TRBJ2-7
CASTGQWNEQYF
TGCGCCAGCACGGGACAGTGGAACGAGCAGTACTTC
>.|TRBV19|.|TRBJ1-1
CASSFRSGQRNTEAFF
TGTGCCAGTAGCTTCCGTTCCGGACAAAGGAACACTGAAGCTTTCTTT
>.|TRBV7-3|.|TRBJ2-1
CASSSREYEQFF
TGTGCCAGCAGCTCACGGGAGTATGAGCAGTTCTTC
>.|TRBV5-1|TRBD1|TRBJ2-3
CASTQGQNTDTQYF
TGCGCCAGTACCCAGGGACAGAACACAGATACGCAGTATTTT
>.|TRBV5-1|TRBD2|TRBJ2-1
CRSSGLAEGDEQFF
TGCAGGAGTAGCGGACTAGCGGAGGGGGATGAGCAGTTCTTC
>.|TRBV27|.|TRBJ2-7
CASSLLQGTSREQYF
TGTGCCAGCAGTTTGTTGCAGGGGACGTCTCGGGAGCAGTACTTC
>.|TRBV5-1|.|TRBJ2-7
CASSLVGSSYEQYF
TGCGCCAGCAGCTTGGTGGGGAGCTCCTACGAGCAGTACTTC
>.|TRBV5-6|TRBD1|TRBJ2-2
CASRWTGTGELFF
TGTGCCAGCAGATGGACAGGGACCGGGGAGCTGTTTTTT
>.|TRBV9|.|TRBJ2-7
CASSVDLTRSSYEQYF
TGTGCCAGCAGCGTAGATTTGACTCGTAGCTCCTACGAGCAGTACTTC
>.|TRBV7-9|.|TRBJ1-4
CASSLSGTSEKLFF
TGTGCCAGCAGCTTATCCGGGACTAGTGAAAAACTGTTTTTT
>once|TRBV4-3|TRBD1|TRBJ2-3
CASSQGTGRLDTQYF
TGCGCCAGCAGCCAAGGGACAGGTCGCCTAGATACGCAGTATTTT